The clone carrying this T cell receptor (beta chain) was seen only a few times. As yet, its antigen is unknown. The CDR3 consists of 16 residues. Germline V gives CDR1 SGHVS, CDR2 FQNEAQ. The junction had 5 bases not matched to a gene; V was cut back by 0 bases and J by 6 bases. The data were obtained in a study of identical twins. General study results and limits: The abundant beta clonotypes from cord blood had fewer insertions, and memory repertoires had none of this.

TCRdb ran MiXCR on the 5' RACE reads and lists one entry per CDR3 protein. The sample lists about 690,000 distinct CDR3 sequences; less than 7% were seen once. The clonotype originates from a man aged 18 to 29 in good health. The sequenced sample consisted of naive T cells sorted from blood. V gene TRBV7-8 combines with J gene TRBJ2-2; 9 nucleotides agree with TRBD2. The CDR3 reads CASSLAGLALPGELFF. DNA of the CDR3: TGTGCCAGCAGCTTAGCAGGACTAGCGCTTCCCGGGGAGCTGTTTTTT.